These 9 T cell receptor beta chains were all obtained from the same sample, sequenced in a study of blood T cell repertoires in COVID-19. Profiled with immunoSEQ multiplex PCR; TCRdb holds only in-frame clones, not every one. This table has just over 300,000 clones, 85% to 90% appearing once. Material for sequencing was PBMCs or T cells enriched from blood (not recorded which). The source of these receptors is a man aged 25 to 45 who had recovered from COVID-19.

CDR3 in amino acids: CASSLPAAARHAAEAFF. CDR3 DNA sequence: TGTGCCAGCAGTTTACCAGCGGCAGCCCGGCATGCTGCTGAAGCTTTCTTT. The chain has TRBV28 and TRBJ1-1; D not resolved. The CDR3 is 17 amino acids. From germline, CDR1 is MDHEN and CDR2 SYDVKM. V was shortened by 2 bases and J by 6 bases, with 22 bases between the two germline ends.

The rearrangement uses TRBV18 and TRBJ2-1; 13 bases agree with TRBD2. The CDR3 is 18 amino acids. V shed 4 bases and J 0 bases; nucleotides not matched to a gene: 6. CDR1 is KGHSH and CDR2 is LQKENI in the germline V gene. The CDR3 reads CASSLALAGGLSYNEQFF. In DNA, the CDR3 is TGTGCCAGCTCACTAGCACTAGCGGGGGGGCTCTCCTACAATGAGCAGTTCTTC.

This clone came up a few times. The chain recombines TRBV28 with TRBJ1-5; 10 bases agree with TRBD1. The CDR3 has 14 residues. Germline assignment: CDR1 MDHEN and CDR2 SYDVKM. Unmatched junction bases numbered 5, after V lost 6 bases and J lost 6 bases. CDR3 coding DNA: TGTGCCAGCAGCCAGGACAGGGGGTTTCAGCCCCAGCATTTT. Translating it yields CASSQDRGFQPQHF. The variable domain in full, with the rest retrieved from reference TRBV28 and TRBJ1-5, is DVKVTQSSRYLVKRTGEKVFLECVQDMDHENMFWYRQDPGLGLRLIYFSYDVKMKEKGDIPEGYSVSREKKERFSLILESASTNQTSMYLCASSQDRGFQPQHFGDGTRLSIL.

The chain combines TRBV4-1 with TRBJ1-3; 8 bases are shared with TRBD1. This CDR3 has 14 amino acids. Trimming cost V 4 bases and J 8 bases; bases outside gene matches: 7. CDR1 MGHRA and CDR2 YSYEKL come from the germline V gene. The CDR3 reads CASSLKDRVDTIYF. The CDR3 DNA follows: TGCGCCAGCAGCCTGAAGGACAGGGTGGACACCATATATTTT.

The chain joins TRBV29-1 to TRBJ2-1, with D possibly TRBD1 on 6 matching bases. Germline values: CDR1 SQVTM, CDR2 ANQGSEA. The CDR3 is 13 amino acids. Deletions cut 7 bases from V and 7 bases from J, with 17 bases between. CDR3 protein: CSGGGWGSNEQFF. The DNA for the CDR3 is TGCAGCGGAGGGGGTTGGGGTAGTAATGAGCAGTTCTTC.

The chain combines TRBV24-1 with TRBJ2-7, with D perhaps TRBD1 or TRBD2 (10 bases each). The CDR3 runs 21 residues. Germline V gene lookup returns CDR1 KGHDR and CDR2 SFDVKD. Trimming stripped 5 bases from V and 2 bases from J, with 33 bases between. CDR3 DNA: TGTGCCACCAGTGCCGGGATAAGACAGGGGGCTGGACTAGCGGTCCCCTACGAGCAGTACTTC. Amino acid sequence: CATSAGIRQGAGLAVPYEQYF.

The J gene is TRBJ1-1, the V gene TRBV7-8; a possible D gene is TRBD1 (6 bases). The CDR3 runs to 14 residues. The V and J ends lost 6 bases and 0 bases respectively, with 11 bases between them. CDR1 is SGHVS and CDR2 is FQNEAQ in the germline V gene. The CDR3 region has the DNA TGTGCCAGCAGGTTGGACAGTCTGAACACTGAAGCTTTCTTT. It translates to CASRLDSLNTEAFF.

The chain has TRBV5-1 and TRBJ2-1; 8 positions agree with TRBD2. The CDR3 is made up of 11 amino acids. V dropped 4 bases and J dropped 14; count of bases not matched to a gene: 5. Germline V gives CDR1 SGHRS, CDR2 YFSETQ. CDR3 coding DNA: TGCGCCAGCAGCCTGGGACTAGACGAGTTCTTC. Its protein is CASSLGLDEFF.

This chain uses TRBV9 with TRBJ2-2, with D tentatively TRBD1 (5 bases). Germline CDR1 is SGDLS and CDR2 is YYNGEE. The CDR3 has 16 residues. V gave up 0 bases and J gave up 7 bases, with 16 bases separating them. CDR3 bases: TGTGCCAGCAGCGTAGCTATACAGGTTTTTAGCGGGGAGCTGTTTTTT. It yields the protein CASSVAIQVFSGELFF.